This T cell receptor beta chain is from a study of blood T cell repertoires in COVID-19. Study in general: Sample material is recorded as cDNA or gDNA derived from T cells, B-cell-depleted T cells, or PBMCs.

In the original workflow: Amplification from reference gene primers served as the basis for estimated nucleated cell counts. Clones were sequenced by immunoSEQ multiplex PCR, and TCRdb holds only the in-frame ones, with some missing. The DNA was the basis for D and trimming; V, J and clone size are from that table. Of 250,000 to 300,000 clones listed, around 85% are singletons. Followed over time, Seattle patients had been enrolled while infection was active. The receptor was derived from a woman aged 25-40 years with COVID-19, enrolled during active disease. Sequencing used peripheral blood.

CDR3 sequence: CASSLGQGYSPLHF. CDR3 DNA: TGTGCCAGCAGTTTAGGTCAGGGTTATTCACCCCTCCACTTT. The chain combines TRBV28 with TRBJ1-6, with D perhaps matching TRBD1 (5 bases). The CDR3 is made up of 14 amino acids. Trimming stripped 2 bases from V and 8 bases from J, with 10 bases between. Germline CDR1 reads MDHEN; CDR2 reads SYDVKM.